A selection of T cell receptor beta chains follows, all from one sample in a study of regulatory and conventional T cells in RAG deficiency. Clones were read by immunoSEQ multiplex PCR, and TCRdb kept only the in-frame ones, dropping some. The table records under 35,000 clones, 75% to 80% of them present only once. These sequences were also reported in another study, on regulatory T cells.

Sequencing was done on a sample of CD4+ effector T cells sorted from blood. The receptors come from a human donor in good health. The CDR3 runs from the conserved cysteine through the conserved F or W. The D gene is left open where the match is weak. Clone size is shown for a subset of rows, as once, few, many or a class of expanded clone.

d_call	clone_size	cdr3_length	v_call	j_call	cdr3_nt	cdr3_aa
.	.	18	TRBV5-8	TRBJ1-2	TGTGCCAGCAGCGTCAATGACGGAAGGACACAAAACAACTATGGCTACACCTTC	CASSVNDGRTQNNYGYTF
.	.	15	TRBV5-1	TRBJ1-5	TGCGCCAGCAGCTTGGGGACAGCTAGCAATCAGCCCCAGCATTTT	CASSLGTASNQPQHF
.	.	13	TRBV29-1	TRBJ2-5	TGCAGCGTTTGGGGGCAGGGACGGAAGACCCAGTACTTC	CSVWGQGRKTQYF
.	.	11	TRBV20-1	TRBJ1-2	TGCAGTGCTACAGGGAGCGGCGGCTACACCTTC	CSATGSGGYTF
TRBD1	once	16	TRBV2	TRBJ1-4	TGTGCCAGCAGTGAAGCGGGGACAGGGGGCGGAGAAAAACTGTTTTTT	CASSEAGTGGGEKLFF
TRBD1	.	14	TRBV12-5	TRBJ1-1	TGTGCTAGTGGTTCGGGGACAGCTAACACTGAAGCTTTCTTT	CASGSGTANTEAFF
.	.	12	TRBV18	TRBJ1-2	TGTGCCAGCTCAACTAGACTGGATGGCTACACCTTC	CASSTRLDGYTF
.	few	13	TRBV30	TRBJ2-6	TGTGCCTGGAGTGTACATGGGGCCAACGTCCTGACTTTC	CAWSVHGANVLTF
.	few	13	TRBV5-1	TRBJ1-2	TGCGCCAGCAGCCCTGATCGGACAGTTGGCTACACCTTC	CASSPDRTVGYTF
.	.	13	TRBV11-3	TRBJ1-3	TGTGCCAGCAGCTTAGCCGTTGGAAACACCATATATTTT	CASSLAVGNTIYF
TRBD1	once	13	TRBV6-5	TRBJ2-3	TGTGCCAGCAGTGCACAGGGGGCACATACGCAGTATTTT	CASSAQGAHTQYF
.	.	14	TRBV6-1	TRBJ2-1	TGTGCCAGCAGTGAAGCGGTGGGGCGGGGTGAGCAGTTCTTC	CASSEAVGRGEQFF
TRBD1	.	14	TRBV7-2	TRBJ1-2	TGTGCCAGCAGCTCCCCGAACAGGGGAGGTGGCTACACCTTC	CASSSPNRGGGYTF
.	.	17	TRBV4-1	TRBJ1-4	TGCGCCAGCAGCCAAGGCTCAAGTTTCGCAACTAATGAAAAACTGTTTTTT	CASSQGSSFATNEKLFF
.	.	13	TRBV6-5	TRBJ2-7	TGTGCCAGCAGCCCGACAGGACCTTACGAGCAGTACTTC	CASSPTGPYEQYF
TRBD2	.	16	TRBV11-2	TRBJ2-3	TGTGCCAGCAGCTTTATCGGGGGGGCTGGCGCAGATACGCAGTATTTT	CASSFIGGAGADTQYF
TRBD2	.	15	TRBV7-2	TRBJ2-3	TGTGCCAGCAGCTGGTCTAGCGGGGACACAGATACGCAGTATTTT	CASSWSSGDTDTQYF
.	once	16	TRBV27	TRBJ1-3	TGTGCCAGCAGTTTATCTGGGGGGTTCACAGGAAACACCATATATTTT	CASSLSGGFTGNTIYF
.	few	12	TRBV18	TRBJ2-7	TGTGCCAGCTCCCCCACCTCCTACGAGCAGTACTTC	CASSPTSYEQYF
TRBD1	.	15	TRBV5-1	TRBJ1-2	TGCGCCAGCAGCTTGACCCCGGGACAGTCTTATGGCTACACCTTC	CASSLTPGQSYGYTF
.	.	12	TRBV5-1	TRBJ2-7	TGCGCCAGCAGCGTTGGACAGTACGAGCAGTACTTC	CASSVGQYEQYF
TRBD2	.	16	TRBV6-1	TRBJ2-3	TGTGCCAGCAGTGAACACGGGAGGACTGGCACAGATACGCAGTATTTT	CASSEHGRTGTDTQYF
TRBD2	.	16	TRBV6-1	TRBJ2-1	TGTGCCAGCAGTGATCCTAGCGGCAAATCCTACAATGAGCAGTTCTTC	CASSDPSGKSYNEQFF
.	.	14	TRBV5-1	TRBJ2-3	TGCGCCAGCAGCTTGGGTAGGGCAGTAGATACGCAGTATTTT	CASSLGRAVDTQYF
TRBD2	.	20	TRBV7-6	TRBJ2-1	TGTGCCAGCAGCCCGCCCAGGGGACTAGCGGGCGCCAGCTCCTACAATGAGCAGTTCTTC	CASSPPRGLAGASSYNEQFF
TRBD2	.	16	TRBV19	TRBJ2-4	TGTGCCAGTAGTATGCTAGCGGGGGGGCCCGGAAACATTCAGTACTTC	CASSMLAGGPGNIQYF
.	.	16	TRBV7-2	TRBJ2-7	TGTGCCAGCAGCCCCCAAAGTCAGGGGCCGCCCTACGAGCAGTACTTC	CASSPQSQGPPYEQYF
TRBD1	few	18	TRBV7-2	TRBJ1-6	TGTGCCAGCAGCAAAGGACAGGGGGCGGGTGTCGGGAATTCACCCCTCCACTTT	CASSKGQGAGVGNSPLHF
TRBD1	.	14	TRBV10-3	TRBJ1-5	TGTGCCATCAGTACCGGGACAGGACTTCAGCCCCAGCATTTT	CAISTGTGLQPQHF
TRBD2	.	16	TRBV19	TRBJ2-5	TGTGCCAGTACCATAGGGGGGACTAGCGACCAAGAGACCCAGTACTTC	CASTIGGTSDQETQYF
.	.	15	TRBV7-7	TRBJ2-2	TGTGCTAGCAGCCCCCTCGCTTCGGGGACCGGGGAGCTGTTTTTT	CASSPLASGTGELFF
TRBD1	.	14	TRBV10-3	TRBJ2-1	TGTGCCATCGGTAACCGGGACAGGGGGAATGAGCAGTTCTTC	CAIGNRDRGNEQFF
.	few	13	TRBV7-2	TRBJ1-2	TGTGCCAGCAGCTTGGGGGTAGACTATGGCTACACCTTC	CASSLGVDYGYTF
TRBD2	.	19	TRBV9	TRBJ2-1	TGTGCCAGCAGCCCTGCGGGTAGCGGGGGGTCCCGAACCTACAATGAGCAGTTCTTC	CASSPAGSGGSRTYNEQFF
TRBD2	few	16	TRBV19	TRBJ2-3	TGTGCCAGTAGTGGATCGACTAGCGGACGCACAGATACGCAGTATTTT	CASSGSTSGRTDTQYF
TRBD1	.	15	TRBV2	TRBJ1-2	TGTGCCAGCACTACCGAGGGACAGGGGTTGCGGGGCTACACCTTC	CASTTEGQGLRGYTF
.	.	11	TRBV7-3	TRBJ2-3	TGTGCCAGCAGCTTGACAGATACGCAGTATTTT	CASSLTDTQYF
.	.	17	TRBV7-8	TRBJ2-2	TGTGCCAGCAGCAAACGCGGCCCCGGCCGCGACACCGGGGAGCTGTTTTTT	CASSKRGPGRDTGELFF
TRBD1	few	14	TRBV2	TRBJ1-5	TGTGCCAGCAGTTCGACAGGGGGCTATCAGCCCCAGCATTTT	CASSSTGGYQPQHF